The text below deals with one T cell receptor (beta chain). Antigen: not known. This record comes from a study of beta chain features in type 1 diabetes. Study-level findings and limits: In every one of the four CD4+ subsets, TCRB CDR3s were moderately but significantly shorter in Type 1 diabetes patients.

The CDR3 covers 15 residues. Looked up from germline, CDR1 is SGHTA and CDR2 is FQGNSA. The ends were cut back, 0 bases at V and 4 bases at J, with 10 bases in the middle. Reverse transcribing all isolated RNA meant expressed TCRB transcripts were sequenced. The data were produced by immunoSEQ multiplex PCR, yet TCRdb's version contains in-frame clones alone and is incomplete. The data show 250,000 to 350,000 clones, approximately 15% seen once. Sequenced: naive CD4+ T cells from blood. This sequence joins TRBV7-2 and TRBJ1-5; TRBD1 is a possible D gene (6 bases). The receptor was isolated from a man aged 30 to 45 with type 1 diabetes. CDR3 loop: CASSLASGTNQPQHF. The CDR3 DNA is TGTGCCAGCAGCTTAGCTTCTGGGACAAATCAGCCCCAGCATTTT.